The clone carrying this T cell receptor beta chain showed up just a few times. The antigen remains undetermined. Expressed TCRB transcripts were sequenced because the entire RNA isolate underwent reverse transcription. Measured with immunoSEQ multiplex PCR; TCRdb has only the in-frame clones, and not every one. The sample has hundreds of thousands of clones, roughly 13% seen once. The sample originates from a study of beta chain features in type 1 diabetes. Points from the study as a whole: Possible PCR preference for shorter templates applied equally to patients and controls. There was a moderate but significant shortening of TCRB CDR3s in all four CD4+ subsets of Type 1 diabetes patients.

Every participating donor gave one draw, a heparinised blood sample averaging around 0.11 L. CD4+ cells of the naive, central memory, regulatory and stem cell-like memory types were sorted via CD45RO/CCR7/CD25/CD127/CD95/CD27. This CDR3 has 15 residues. Germline V gives CDR1 ENHRY, CDR2 SYGVKD. The V segment lost 3 bases and the J segment 3 bases; nucleotides outside the gene matches: 3. Sequenced: naive CD4+ T cells from blood. The clonotype comes from a man between 18 and 29 years old with type 1 diabetes. The chain joins TRBV10-3 to TRBJ2-3; 10 bases are shared with TRBD1. CDR3 DNA sequence: TGTGCCATCAGTGACAGGACAGGGGGTACAGATACGCAGTATTTT. This translates into CAISDRTGGTDTQYF.